This is a list of T cell receptor beta chains from one sample in a study of identical twins. TCRdb redid the calling of the 5' RACE reads with MiXCR, one entry per CDR3 protein. Of some 1,700,000 distinct CDR3 sequences listed, more than 30% are singletons. Source material: cord blood. These receptor sequences come from a newborn girl in good health. The CDR3 runs from the conserved cysteine through the conserved F or W. The order of the fields is D gene, clone size, V gene, J gene, CDR3 DNA, CDR3 protein. The D gene is left open where the match is weak. The size field is filled for only some rows; it gives once, few, many or a size class.

D gene: .
clone size: few
V gene: TRBV6-5
J gene: TRBJ2-3
CDR3 DNA: TGTGCCAGCAGTTACTCGAGGCTAGCTGTCCCAGATACGCAGTATTTT
CDR3 protein: CASSYSRLAVPDTQYF

D gene: .
clone size: once
V gene: TRBV29-1
J gene: TRBJ1-1
CDR3 DNA: TGCAGCGTTGCGGGGTGGGGGAACACTGAAGCTTTCTTT
CDR3 protein: CSVAGWGNTEAFF

D gene: .
clone size: .
V gene: TRBV7-9
J gene: TRBJ2-7
CDR3 DNA: TGTGCCAGCAGCTTAGTTATGGGGGCGACGTACGAGCAGTACTTC
CDR3 protein: CASSLVMGATYEQYF

D gene: .
clone size: many
V gene: TRBV4-1
J gene: TRBJ2-3
CDR3 DNA: TGCGCCAGCAGCCAAGAAGCCCCAGATACGCAGTATTTT
CDR3 protein: CASSQEAPDTQYF

D gene: .
clone size: .
V gene: TRBV12-3/TRBV12-4
J gene: TRBJ2-7
CDR3 DNA: TGTGCCAGCAGTTTAGTCGGGAGTTTCTACGAGCAGTACTTC
CDR3 protein: CASSLVGSFYEQYF

D gene: .
clone size: few
V gene: TRBV23-1
J gene: TRBJ2-2
CDR3 DNA: TGCGCCAGCAGTCAATCCAAAAGGATTTCGAACACCGGGGAGCTGTTTTTT
CDR3 protein: CASSQSKRISNTGELFF

D gene: .
clone size: many
V gene: TRBV4-2
J gene: TRBJ2-3
CDR3 DNA: TGTGCCAGCAGCCAAGATGGGGGCACAGATACGCAGTATTTT
CDR3 protein: CASSQDGGTDTQYF

D gene: TRBD2
clone size: .
V gene: TRBV5-5
J gene: TRBJ2-1
CDR3 DNA: TGTGCCAGCGGACTAGCGGAGAGCTCCTACAATGGGCAGTTCTTC
CDR3 protein: CASGLAESSYNGQFF

D gene: .
clone size: many
V gene: TRBV27
J gene: TRBJ2-7
CDR3 DNA: TGTGCCAGCAGGGAACTAGTAAACTACGAGCAGTACTTC
CDR3 protein: CASRELVNYEQYF

D gene: .
clone size: .
V gene: TRBV3-1
J gene: TRBJ1-5
CDR3 DNA: TGTGCCAGCAGCCAAGATGGGTTAGGCAATCAGCCCCAGCATTTT
CDR3 protein: CASSQDGLGNQPQHF

D gene: .
clone size: .
V gene: TRBV15
J gene: TRBJ2-3
CDR3 DNA: TGTGCCACCAGCAGTCCTCTATGGGGTTTGACCACAGATACGCAGTATTTT
CDR3 protein: CATSSPLWGLTTDTQYF

D gene: TRBD1
clone size: .
V gene: TRBV5-1
J gene: TRBJ1-2
CDR3 DNA: TGCGCCAGCAGCGGTTTACAGGGGAGGGACGGCTACACCTTC
CDR3 protein: CASSGLQGRDGYTF

D gene: .
clone size: few
V gene: TRBV20-1
J gene: TRBJ1-6
CDR3 DNA: TGCAGTGCCTTCCAGGGTTATAATTCACCCCTCCACTTT
CDR3 protein: CSAFQGYNSPLHF

D gene: .
clone size: .
V gene: TRBV7-6
J gene: TRBJ1-3
CDR3 DNA: TGTGCCAGCAGCTTAGCGAGCAGCTCTGGAAACACCATATATTTT
CDR3 protein: CASSLASSSGNTIYF

D gene: .
clone size: .
V gene: TRBV13
J gene: TRBJ2-4
CDR3 DNA: TGTGCCAGCAGCCCTAGCTGGGTGGGGTCCAAAAACATTCAGTACTTC
CDR3 protein: CASSPSWVGSKNIQYF

D gene: .
clone size: .
V gene: TRBV7-7
J gene: TRBJ2-7
CDR3 DNA: TGTGCTAGCAGCTTGGACGCCTCCGGCTCCTACGAGCAGTACTTC
CDR3 protein: CASSLDASGSYEQYF

D gene: .
clone size: .
V gene: TRBV28
J gene: TRBJ2-7
CDR3 DNA: TGTGCCAGCAAGCCCTGGGTAGCGAGAGGAATCGGAAGCTACGAGCAGTACTTC
CDR3 protein: CASKPWVARGIGSYEQYF

D gene: TRBD1
clone size: .
V gene: TRBV4-1
J gene: TRBJ2-4
CDR3 DNA: TGCGCCAGCAGTTACCCGGGACAGGGAAACATTCAGTACTTC
CDR3 protein: CASSYPGQGNIQYF

D gene: TRBD1
clone size: .
V gene: TRBV3-1
J gene: TRBJ2-3
CDR3 DNA: TGTGCCAGCAGCTGGGGGACAGGGTATTCAGATACGCAGTATTTT
CDR3 protein: CASSWGTGYSDTQYF

D gene: .
clone size: .
V gene: TRBV7-9
J gene: TRBJ1-2
CDR3 DNA: TGTGCCAGCAGCTTAAATCTTGGAGGGTCTAACTATGGCTACACCTTC
CDR3 protein: CASSLNLGGSNYGYTF

D gene: .
clone size: .
V gene: TRBV3-1
J gene: TRBJ2-2
CDR3 DNA: TGTGCCAGCAGCCGGTTGTCCACCGGGGAGCTGTTTTTT
CDR3 protein: CASSRLSTGELFF

D gene: .
clone size: few
V gene: TRBV27
J gene: TRBJ1-5
CDR3 DNA: TGTGCCAGCAGTTTATTTGCTCCCGAGGGAGATCATAGCAATCAGCCCCAGCATTTT
CDR3 protein: CASSLFAPEGDHSNQPQHF

D gene: .
clone size: few
V gene: TRBV27
J gene: TRBJ1-1
CDR3 DNA: TGTGCCAGCAGTTCGACCACAGGGAGGACTGAAGCTTTCTTT
CDR3 protein: CASSSTTGRTEAFF

D gene: .
clone size: .
V gene: TRBV11-2
J gene: TRBJ2-6
CDR3 DNA: TGTGCCAGCAGCTCGACGCTCCGCGTGTCTGGGGCCAACGTCCTGACTTTC
CDR3 protein: CASSSTLRVSGANVLTF